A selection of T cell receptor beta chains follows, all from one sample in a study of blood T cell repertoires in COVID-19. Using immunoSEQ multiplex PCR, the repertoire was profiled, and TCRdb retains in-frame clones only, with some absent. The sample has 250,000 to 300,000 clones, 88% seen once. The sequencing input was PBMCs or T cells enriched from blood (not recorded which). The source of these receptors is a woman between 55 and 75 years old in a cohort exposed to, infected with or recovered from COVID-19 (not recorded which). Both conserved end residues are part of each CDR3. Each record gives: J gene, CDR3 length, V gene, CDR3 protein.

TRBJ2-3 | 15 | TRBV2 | CASWGQGKITDTQYF
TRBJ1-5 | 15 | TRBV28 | CASSLTGGSNQPQHF
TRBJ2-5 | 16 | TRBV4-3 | CASSPRGLARQETQYF
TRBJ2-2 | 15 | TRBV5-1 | CASSPRQGTSRELFF
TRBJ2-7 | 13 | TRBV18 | CASSDGQSYEQYF
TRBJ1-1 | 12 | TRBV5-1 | CASSLGQTEAFF
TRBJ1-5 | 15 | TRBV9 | CASSAGGDPRRPQHF
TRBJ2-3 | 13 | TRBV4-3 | CASSQGRSDTQYF
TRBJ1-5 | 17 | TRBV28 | CASSLRRQGMGNQPQHF
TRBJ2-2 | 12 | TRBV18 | CASSLSPGELFF
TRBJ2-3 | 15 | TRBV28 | CASSLSGRDEDTQYF
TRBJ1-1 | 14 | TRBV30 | CAWSVETGSTEAFF
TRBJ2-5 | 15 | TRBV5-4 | CASSLSGALQETQYF
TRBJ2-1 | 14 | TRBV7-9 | CASSLGTVGDEQFF
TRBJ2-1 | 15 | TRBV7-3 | CASSQGTGGYNEQFF
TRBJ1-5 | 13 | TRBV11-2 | CASSYDRNQPQHF
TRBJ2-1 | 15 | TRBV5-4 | CASTTSGSSPREQFF
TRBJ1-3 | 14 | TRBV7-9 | CASSFGQGRNTIYF
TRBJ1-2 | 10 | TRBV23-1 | CASYYYGYTF
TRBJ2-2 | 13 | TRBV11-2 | CASSQSNTGELFF
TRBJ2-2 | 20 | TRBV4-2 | CASSQERTSGRLLNTGELFF
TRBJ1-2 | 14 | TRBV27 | CASSLAGENYGYTF
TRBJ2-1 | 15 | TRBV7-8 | CASSPMSIVYNEQFF
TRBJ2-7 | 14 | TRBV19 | CASSVPGTVYEQYF
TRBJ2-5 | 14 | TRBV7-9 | CAGTSLQGPSGQYF
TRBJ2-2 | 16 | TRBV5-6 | CASSLPGQGRAGELFF
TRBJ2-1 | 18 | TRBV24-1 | CATSDLERLAGDPNEQFF